This TCR beta chain was found in a study of blood T cell repertoires in COVID-19. Per the germline V gene, CDR1 is LNHNV and CDR2 is YYDKDF (reference sequence). The V and J ends lost 3 bases and 0 bases respectively, with 11 bases between them. The CDR3 is 16 amino acids. Two consecutive negative NP/OP PCR tests, clearance, or resolved symptoms defined Cohort 3 recovery. In the study's own analysis: Amplified reference gene primers provided the basis for estimating nucleated cell counts. Profiled with immunoSEQ multiplex PCR; TCRdb holds only in-frame clones, not every one. V and J calls plus clone size are reproduced from that table; the DNA served to infer D and trimming. The sample lists 200,000 to 250,000 clones; 87% were seen once.

The rearrangement links TRBV15 to TRBJ1-4; no reliable D call. The receptor comes from a man aged 30 to 45 who had recovered from COVID-19. The specimen was PBMCs or T cells enriched from blood (not recorded which). The CDR3 is CATSRTRVATNEKLFF. For the CDR3, the DNA is TGTGCCACCAGCAGGACTAGGGTGGCAACTAATGAAAAACTGTTTTTT.